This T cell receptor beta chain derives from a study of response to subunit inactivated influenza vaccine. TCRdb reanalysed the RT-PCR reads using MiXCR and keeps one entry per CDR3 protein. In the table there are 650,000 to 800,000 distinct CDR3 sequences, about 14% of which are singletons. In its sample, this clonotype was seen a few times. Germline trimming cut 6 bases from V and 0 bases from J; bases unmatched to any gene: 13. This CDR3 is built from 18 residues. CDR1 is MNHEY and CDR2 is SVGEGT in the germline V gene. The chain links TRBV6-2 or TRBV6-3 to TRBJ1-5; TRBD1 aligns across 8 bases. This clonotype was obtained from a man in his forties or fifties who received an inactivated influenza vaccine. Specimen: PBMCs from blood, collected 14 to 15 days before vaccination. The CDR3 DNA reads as TGTGCCAGCAGCCCCCTCGACAGGGGTCTATATAGCAATCAGCCCCAGCATTTT. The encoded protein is CASSPLDRGLYSNQPQHF.